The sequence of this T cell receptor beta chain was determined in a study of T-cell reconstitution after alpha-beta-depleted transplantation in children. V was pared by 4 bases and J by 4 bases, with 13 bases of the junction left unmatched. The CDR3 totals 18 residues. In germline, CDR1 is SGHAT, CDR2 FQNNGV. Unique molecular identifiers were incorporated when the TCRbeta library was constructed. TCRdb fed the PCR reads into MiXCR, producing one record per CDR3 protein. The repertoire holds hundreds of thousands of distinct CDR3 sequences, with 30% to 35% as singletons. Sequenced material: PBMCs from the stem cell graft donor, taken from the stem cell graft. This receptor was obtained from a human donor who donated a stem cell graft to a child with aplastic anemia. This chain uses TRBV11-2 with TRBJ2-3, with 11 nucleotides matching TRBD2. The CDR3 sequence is CASSWRMIAGGQADTQYF. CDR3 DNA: TGTGCCAGCAGCTGGAGGATGATAGCGGGAGGGCAGGCAGATACGCAGTATTTT.